These T cell receptor beta chains were read from a single sample in a study of tumor-infiltrating lymphocytes in primary liver carcinoma. Each CDR3 protein gets one entry after TCRdb re-called the multiplex PCR reads with MiXCR. The sample consists of fewer than 350,000 distinct CDR3 sequences, about 65% of them appearing once. Material: peripheral blood. These receptors all come from a man aged 35-49 years with primary liver carcinoma and hepatitis B virus infection. CDR3s include the opening cysteine and the closing phenylalanine or tryptophan. D genes are given only for firm matches. A clone size is listed for some rows: how often the clone was seen (once, few, many), or a class if it is expanded.

d_call | j_call | clone_size | v_call | cdr3_nt | cdr3_aa
TRBD1 | TRBJ2-7 | . | TRBV7-8 | TGTGCCAGCAGCTTATTAGCGGGACAGGGGGCCTATGAGCAGTACTTC | CASSLLAGQGAYEQYF
TRBD2 | TRBJ2-1 | . | TRBV6-2/TRBV6-3 | TGTGCCAGCAGTTACGTGCTAGCGGGGCTTACTTACAATGAGCAGTTCTTC | CASSYVLAGLTYNEQFF
. | TRBJ2-4 | . | TRBV6-5 | TGTGCCAGCAGTTACTTAGGGCTTCAAGGCAAAAACATTCAGTACTTC | CASSYLGLQGKNIQYF
. | TRBJ1-4 | . | TRBV11-2 | TGTGCCAGCAGCTCGGGGCATGGTGGTGATGGCGAAAAACTGTTTTTT | CASSSGHGGDGEKLFF
. | TRBJ1-4 | . | TRBV6-6 | TGTGCCAGCAGTTACAGGGCAGGTACTAATGAAAAACTGTTTTTT | CASSYRAGTNEKLFF
TRBD2 | TRBJ2-7 | . | TRBV5-1 | TGCGCCAGCAGCCCTAGCGGGAGGGCCTCCGAGCAGTACTTC | CASSPSGRASEQYF
TRBD1 | TRBJ2-1 | many | TRBV5-6 | TGTGCCAGCAGCCCTAGTCCCGGGACAGGGCGAGAGCAGTTCTTC | CASSPSPGTGREQFF
. | TRBJ2-7 | . | TRBV20-1 | TGCAGTGCTAGAAGCCTCCGCGGCACCTCCTACGAGCAGTACTTC | CSARSLRGTSYEQYF
. | TRBJ1-5 | . | TRBV14 | TGTGCCAGCAGCCAGATATATGAGAGCAATCAGCCCCAGCATTTT | CASSQIYESNQPQHF
TRBD1 | TRBJ2-7 | . | TRBV11-2 | TGTGCCAACAGCCGAGGGACAGGGAGAACCTACAAGCAGTACTTC | CANSRGTGRTYKQYF
. | TRBJ2-3 | . | TRBV11-3 | TGTGCCAGCAGCACTGAACTACCGGGAGCCAAGGATACGCAGTATTTT | CASSTELPGAKDTQYF
TRBD2 | TRBJ2-5 | many | TRBV29-1 | TGCAGCGTTGGGAGCGGGACAGAGACCCAGTACTTC | CSVGSGTETQYF
. | TRBJ2-3 | . | TRBV11-2 | TGTGCCAGCAGCCGAGAATCGGGCACAGATACGCAGTATTTC | CASSRESGTDTQYF
. | TRBJ2-2 | . | TRBV30 | TGTGCCTGGAGTGGGGCAGGCCAATTCCCCGGGGAGCTGTTTTTT | CAWSGAGQFPGELFF
TRBD2 | TRBJ2-1 | . | TRBV30 | TGTGCCTGGAGTCCGGTTCTAGCGGGCCACAATGAGCAGTTCTTC | CAWSPVLAGHNEQFF
TRBD2 | TRBJ2-5 | many | TRBV5-1 | TGCGCCAGCAGCTTGGAGGCTAGCGGGAGCGGGGAGACCCAGTACTTC | CASSLEASGSGETQYF
. | TRBJ2-7 | . | TRBV11-2 | TGTGCCAGCAGCTTCTCCGGCAGGTCCCTCTACGAGCAGTACTTC | CASSFSGRSLYEQYF
. | TRBJ2-3 | . | TRBV11-1 | TGTACCAGCAGCAGGATCCTCACATATACGCAGTATTTT | CTSSRILTYTQYF
TRBD2 | TRBJ2-7 | many | TRBV29-1 | TGCAGCGTCCTACTAGCGGGGGTCTCCTACGAGCAGTACTTC | CSVLLAGVSYEQYF
. | TRBJ2-7 | many | TRBV11-2 | TGTGCCAGCAGCTTCCTGGGGGGCTACGAGCAGTACTTC | CASSFLGGYEQYF
TRBD1 | TRBJ1-1 | many | TRBV4-3 | TGCGCCAGCAGCCAAGGAAGACAGGGTACTGAAGCTTTCTTT | CASSQGRQGTEAFF
. | TRBJ2-2 | . | TRBV14 | TGTGCCAGCAGCCAAGATCGTACGGGCGTATTTTGGACCGGGGAGATGTTTTTT | CASSQDRTGVFWTGEMFF
. | TRBJ1-1 | . | TRBV12-3/TRBV12-4 | TGTGCCAGCAGTCCTAGGGGGGGGGGCACTGAAGCTTTCTTT | CASSPRGGGTEAFF
. | TRBJ2-3 | . | TRBV11-2 | TGTGCCAGCAGCTCATTGGAAGATACGCAGTATTTT | CASSSLEDTQYF
. | TRBJ2-2 | . | TRBV11-1 | TGTACCAGCAGCTTAGGGACGGGGAACACCGGGGAGCTGTGTTTT | CTSSLGTGNTGELCF
. | TRBJ2-2 | few | TRBV11-2 | TGTGCCAGCAGCTTAGTCTTAGGGTCCGGGAAGCTGTTTTTT | CASSLVLGSGKLFF
TRBD1 | TRBJ2-7 | . | TRBV20-1 | TGCAGTGCTTCCTCGACAGGGGGTGGGCCCGAGCAGTACTTC | CSASSTGGGPEQYF
TRBD2 | TRBJ2-5 | . | TRBV4-1 | TGCGCCAGCAGCTCGATTCGACTAGCAGGTCTAGAGACCCAGTACTTC | CASSSIRLAGLETQYF
. | TRBJ2-6 | once | TRBV9 | TGTGCCAGCGGGGAAAGTGGTATCCCTGGGGCCAACGTCCTGACTTTC | CASGESGIPGANVLTF
. | TRBJ2-7 | . | TRBV11-2 | TGTGCCTGCAAAAGGTGGGGAGGGCAGTACTTC | CACKRWGGQYF
. | TRBJ1-5 | many | TRBV4-3 | TGCGCCAGCAGCCAAGATTGGTCAGGGTGGCCCCAGCATTTT | CASSQDWSGWPQHF
TRBD2 | TRBJ2-1 | . | TRBV13 | TGTGCCAGCAGCCTCAGGACTAGCGGGAAGAGCTCCTACAATGAGCAGTTCTTC | CASSLRTSGKSSYNEQFF
. | TRBJ2-5 | . | TRBV29-1 | TGCAGCGTCCTAATAGGGGTGGAGACCCAGCACTTC | CSVLIGVETQHF
. | TRBJ2-4 | . | TRBV6-1 | TGTGCCAGCAGAGGTAAAGGGTTGGACATTCAGTACTTC | CASRGKGLDIQYF
. | TRBJ2-2 | . | TRBV11-3 | TGTGCCAGCAGCCCCACTACGTTCGGGACCTCGTCCGCCGGGGGGCTGTTTTTT | CASSPTTFGTSSAGGLFF
. | TRBJ1-1 | many | TRBV12-3/TRBV12-4 | TGTGCCAGCAGTCCCATTGAAACTGAAGCTTTCTTT | CASSPIETEAFF
. | TRBJ1-1 | once | TRBV11-2 | TGTGCTAGCAGTAGGGTTCGGAACGCTGAAGCTTTCTTT | CASSRVRNAEAFF
. | TRBJ1-1 | . | TRBV5-4 | TGTGCCAGCAGCTATGCTGACTCGGCTGAAGCTTTCTTT | CASSYADSAEAFF
TRBD1 | TRBJ1-2 | . | TRBV11-2 | TGTGCCAATAAGTGGACAGGGGACTATGGCTACACCTTC | CANKWTGDYGYTF
. | TRBJ2-1 | . | TRBV4-3 | TGCGCCGGCAGTTACAAAGGGAGCTCCTACAATGAGCAGTTCTTC | CAGSYKGSSYNEQFF
TRBD1 | TRBJ1-1 | . | TRBV6-6 | TGTTCCAGCAGGGACAGGGATCAAGCTCTCTTT | CSSRDRDQALF